This T cell receptor (beta chain) was recovered during a study of T-cell reconstitution after alpha-beta-depleted transplantation in children. Study-level points and caveats: Several hundred rapidly expanded clones from non-depleted graft cells reportedly supplied alpha-beta T cells about two months post-transplant.

As it was prepared, the TCRbeta library received unique molecular identifiers. One entry per CDR3 protein, called by TCRdb with MiXCR from the PCR reads. The sample consists of almost 500,000 distinct CDR3 sequences, about 11% of them appearing once. Only a few counts were recorded for this clonotype. Its cognate antigen is unknown. The material was PBMCs, obtained before TCRalphabeta/CD19-depleted stem cell transplant. This clonotype was obtained from a child aged 2 to 15 with inherited bone marrow failure, due to receive a stem cell transplant.

The CDR3 reads CSALPGLVSYEQYF. CDR3 in DNA: TGCAGTGCACTTCCGGGACTAGTCTCCTACGAGCAGTACTTC. V gene TRBV20-1 combines with J gene TRBJ2-7; TRBD2 matches 8 bases. The germline CDR1 and CDR2 sequences are DFQATT and SNEGSKA (reference sequence). CDR3 length equals 14 residues. Trimming at V came to 6 bases and at J to 0 bases, leaving 7 bases not matched to a gene.